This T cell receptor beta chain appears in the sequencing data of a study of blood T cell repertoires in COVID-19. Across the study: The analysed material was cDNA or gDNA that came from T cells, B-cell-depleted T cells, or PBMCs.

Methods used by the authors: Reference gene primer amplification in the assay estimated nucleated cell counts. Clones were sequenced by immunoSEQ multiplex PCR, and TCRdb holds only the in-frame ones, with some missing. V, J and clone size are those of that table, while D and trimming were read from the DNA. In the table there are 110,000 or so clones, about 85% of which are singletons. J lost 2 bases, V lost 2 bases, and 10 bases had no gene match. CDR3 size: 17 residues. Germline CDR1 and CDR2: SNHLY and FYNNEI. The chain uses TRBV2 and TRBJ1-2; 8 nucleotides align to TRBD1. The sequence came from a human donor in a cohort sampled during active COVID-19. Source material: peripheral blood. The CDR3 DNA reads TGTGCCAGCAGTGAAAGTTTGATTCAGGGGGCGAACTATGGCTACACCTTC. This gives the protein CASSESLIQGANYGYTF.